One sample yielded the 20 T cell receptor beta chains listed below, sequenced in a study of regulatory T cells in long-lasting Graves disease. The time point is: newly diagnosed GD, antithyroid drugs for less than 3 months. Extracted PBMC RNA gave rise to the TCR library. Arm-PCR of CDR3 regions and iRepertoire HTBI primers were the basis on which TCR beta libraries were built. TCRdb reprocessed the multiplex PCR reads via MiXCR and lists one record per CDR3 protein. The table shows more than 300,000 distinct CDR3 sequences, with around 15% occurring only once. This sample also appeared in a second study, on T cells in Graves' hyperthyroidism and ophthalmopathy.

This sample comprised peripheral blood mononuclear cells (PBMCs), obtained at new diagnosis, from a patient treated with antithyroid drugs. Source of these receptors: a woman aged 18-30 years with Graves disease.

This clonotype occurred many times. The V gene is TRBV7-3, the J gene TRBJ2-6, with D maybe TRBD2 (5 bases). The length of the CDR3 is 16 residues. Germline CDR1 reads SGHTA; CDR2 reads FQGTGA. Trimming pared 1 base from V and 2 bases from J, leaving 9 bases between. The CDR3 bases are TGTGCCAGCAGCTTAAGAGGGAGCGCTGGGGCCAACGTCCTGACTTTC. Its translation: CASSLRGSAGANVLTF.

This clonotype has a count of ten or more. The chain has TRBV11-3 and TRBJ2-1; D perhaps matches TRBD2 (6 bases). This CDR3 is built from 15 residues. V dropped 5 bases and J dropped 2 bases, with 13 bases sitting between them. CDR1 SGHNT and CDR2 YENEEA come from the germline V gene. The CDR3 DNA is TGTGCCAGCAGCCGGGACCGGGAGACCTACAATGAGCAGTTCTTC. This translates into CASSRDRETYNEQFF.

The chain couples TRBV20-1 to TRBJ2-7, with 9 bases lining up with TRBD2. The CDR3 consists of 20 residues. Losses at the gene ends were 1 base for V and 2 bases for J; bases not matched to a gene: 21. In germline, CDR1 is DFQATT, CDR2 SNEGSKA (reference sequence). CDR3 nucleotide sequence: TGCAGTGCTAGAGTTCGTAGCGGTCCAGCGGGGGGCATTTTCCCCTACGAGCAGTACTTC. Its protein is CSARVRSGPAGGIFPYEQYF.

This sequence joins TRBV19 and TRBJ1-5, with no clear D. Germline V lookup: CDR1 LNHDA, CDR2 SQIVND (reference sequence). The CDR3 is 13 amino acids. V lost 3 bases and J 5 bases, leaving 8 bases between the germline ends. The CDR3 region is CASSISTDQPQHF. The DNA of the CDR3 is TGTGCCAGTAGTATCTCCACAGATCAGCCCCAGCATTTT. Together with reference TRBV19 and TRBJ1-5, the CDR3 gives the full variable domain: DGGITQSPKYLFRKEGQNVTLSCEQNLNHDAMYWYRQDPGQGLRLIYYSQIVNDFQKGDIAEGYSVSREKKESFPLTVTSAQKNPTAFYLCASSISTDQPQHFGDGTRLSIL.

The chain combines TRBV6-1 with TRBJ2-6, with a weak D call TRBD2 (6 bases). V lost 8 bases and J lost 0, with 17 bases in between. Germline V gives CDR1 MNHNS, CDR2 SASEGT. The CDR3 contains 17 residues. CDR3 in DNA: TGTGCCAGCCCCTCCCGGCGGGATAGCTCTGGGGCCAACGTCCTGACTTTC. As protein: CASPSRRDSSGANVLTF.

This clonotype was detected many times. The chain employs TRBV28 and TRBJ2-5, with 9 bases lining up with TRBD1. Per the germline V gene, CDR1 is MDHEN and CDR2 is SYDVKM. CDR3 length equals 14 residues. Trimming at V came to 6 bases and at J to 5 bases, leaving 7 bases not matched to a gene. The CDR3 sequence: CASSLTGGAETQYF. CDR3 nucleotide sequence: TGTGCCAGCAGCCTAACAGGGGGCGCCGAGACCCAGTACTTC.

This clonotype appeared many times. The genes are TRBV28 and TRBJ2-5; TRBD2 aligns across 8 bases. Germline trimming cut 8 bases from V and 1 base from J; bases unmatched to any gene: 9. The CDR3 spans 15 residues. CDR1 is MDHEN, CDR2 SYDVKM, per germline. The CDR3 protein is CASATLSGGQETQYF. For the CDR3, the DNA is TGTGCCAGCGCAACCTTAAGCGGGGGCCAAGAGACCCAGTACTTC.

The chain links TRBV27 to TRBJ1-5; D is uncertain. This CDR3 is built from 13 residues. Germline CDR1 is MNHEY and CDR2 is SMNVEV (reference sequence). V was cut by 3 bases and J by 6 bases, with 9 bases left in between. The CDR3 here is CASSFSRFQPQHF. CDR3 nucleotides: TGTGCCAGCAGTTTCTCGCGGTTTCAGCCCCAGCATTTT.

V and J are TRBV6-1 and TRBJ2-7; a weak D match, TRBD1 (5 bases). Trimming left V 11 bases short and J 4 bases short, with 15 bases between. This CDR3 contains 12 residues. From germline, CDR1 is MNHNS and CDR2 SASEGT. The CDR3 sequence: CADSVTIYEQYF. The CDR3 DNA follows: TGTGCCGACAGTGTCACGATTTACGAGCAGTACTTC.

J is TRBJ2-6 and V is TRBV28; TRBD1 matches 7 bases. The CDR3 contains 15 residues. J gave up 0 bases and V 6 bases, and 2 bases lay outside the gene matches. The germline gives CDR1 MDHEN, CDR2 SYDVKM. The CDR3: CASRSGGSGANVLTF. CDR3 DNA: TGTGCCAGCAGATCAGGGGGCTCTGGGGCCAACGTCCTGACTTTC.

This clonotype was recorded at least ten times. This chain joins TRBV5-1 and TRBJ2-2; D remains ambiguous. CDR3 length: 17 amino acids. Trimming removed 2 bases at V and 0 bases at J, with 14 bases between. CDR1 SGHRS and CDR2 YFSETQ come from the germline V gene. The CDR3 coding sequence is TGCGCCAGCAGCTTTTTAACATCGCTAACGAACACCGGGGAGCTGTTTTTT. It encodes CASSFLTSLTNTGELFF. Drawing the rest from reference TRBV5-1 and TRBJ2-2, the complete variable domain is KAGVTQTPRYLIKTRGQQVTLSCSPISGHRSVSWYQQTPGQGLQFLFEYFSETQRNKGNFPGRFSGRQFSNSRSEMNVSTLELGDSALYLCASSFLTSLTNTGELFFGEGSRLTVL.

This clonotype was observed a few times. V usage is TRBV5-6 and J usage is TRBJ1-3; weak D call: TRBD1 (6 bases). Trimming took off 4 bases at V and 1 base at J, with 12 bases between the two ends. Germline V gene sequence: CDR1 SGHDT, CDR2 YYEEEE. The CDR3 extends over 15 amino acids. CDR3 residues: CASSETTGSGNTIYF. The CDR3 bases are TGTGCCAGCAGCGAGACGACAGGATCTGGAAACACCATATATTTT.

In this sample, this clonotype turned up a few times. CDR3 protein: CASSEASGYGYTF. CDR3 in DNA: TGTGCCAGCAGTGAAGCCTCGGGCTATGGCTACACCTTC. This chain links TRBV6-1 with TRBJ1-2; D remains ambiguous. The CDR3 has 13 amino acids. V was pared by 0 bases and J by 4 bases, with 6 bases between. Germline V gives CDR1 MNHNS, CDR2 SASEGT.

The V call is TRBV7-6, the J call TRBJ1-4; a possible D gene is TRBD1 (6 bases). V was cut by 5 bases and J by 2 bases, with 18 bases left in between. The germline V gene encodes CDR1 SGHVS and CDR2 FNYEAQ. The CDR3 spans 17 residues. The CDR3 nucleotides read TGTGCCAGCAGCCATCCTACGTTCACAGGGACTAATGAAAAACTGTTTTTT. This codes for CASSHPTFTGTNEKLFF.

This clonotype has ten or more counts. The V and J genes are TRBV18 and TRBJ2-1; 9 bases match TRBD2. J was trimmed by 10 bases and V by 2 bases; bases with no gene match: 9. The germline gives CDR1 KGHSH, CDR2 LQKENI. The CDR3 consists of 15 residues. The CDR3 sequence is CASSPGTSRGREQFF. The DNA of the CDR3 is TGTGCCAGCTCACCAGGGACTAGCCGGGGACGGGAGCAGTTCTTC.

This clonotype has at least ten counts. The rearrangement joins TRBV28 to TRBJ1-1, with D perhaps TRBD1 (5 bases). CDR3 size: 15 residues. CDR1 and CDR2 (germline): MDHEN, SYDVKM. The germline V and J ends were trimmed by 2 bases and 6 bases, with 16 bases remaining between them. CDR3: CASSLGTGPKPEAFF. DNA for the CDR3: TGTGCCAGCAGTTTAGGAACGGGACCGAAGCCTGAAGCTTTCTTT.

A word on this clonotype: One end of the junction fails to match germline, which may point to a read error. The CDR3 DNA sequence: TGTGCCAGCAGCTTGAGGATGGGCTACAATGAGCAGTTCTTC. This codes for CASSLRMGYNEQFF. The rearrangement joins TRBV5-1 to TRBJ2-1; D call uncertain. This CDR3 has 14 residues. Germline V gene sequence: CDR1 SGHRS, CDR2 YFSETQ.

This clonotype was observed a few times. The chain couples TRBV25-1 to TRBJ2-7; TRBD1 aligns across 9 bases. V was pared by 6 bases and J by 5 bases, with 8 bases of the junction left unmatched. Germline CDR1 is MGHDK and CDR2 is SYGVNS. CDR3 length equals 14 residues. The CDR3: CASSYGTGSDEQYF. The DNA for the CDR3 is TGTGCCAGCAGCTATGGGACAGGGTCCGACGAGCAGTACTTC.

This clonotype was found many times. This chain uses TRBV2 with TRBJ1-1; D gene ambiguous. Germline V gene data show CDR1 as SNHLY and CDR2 as FYNNEI. Between the trimmed V and J ends, which lost 7 bases and 1 base, there was a span of 10 bases. The CDR3 contains 13 residues. The CDR3 is CASNFYPNTEAFF. As DNA, the CDR3 is TGTGCCAGCAACTTCTATCCGAACACTGAAGCTTTCTTT.

The sample holds many counts of this clonotype. In DNA, the CDR3 is TGTGCCAGCAGTGAAGCAGGGACAGGGGACCCTGGAAACACCATATATTTT. Its protein product is CASSEAGTGDPGNTIYF. The chain combines TRBV2 with TRBJ1-3, with TRBD1 identical over 10 bases. The CDR3 length is 17 residues. The germline V gene has CDR1 SNHLY and CDR2 FYNNEI. With V trimmed by 0 bases and J by 2 bases, 4 bases remained unmatched.